This paragraph covers one T cell receptor beta chain sequence. What it binds is not known. Clones were sequenced by immunoSEQ multiplex PCR, and TCRdb holds only the in-frame ones, with some missing. This table has 98,000 or so clones, approximately 89% appearing once. The data stem from a study of T cell responses to AZD1222 COVID-19 vaccine. Findings and limits, study-wide: Spike-specific TCR breadth rose after two AZD1222 doses, and depth rose as well. Baseline antibody screening turned up just a handful of seropositive AZD1222 recipients.

This specimen was peripheral blood, taken on day 0 of MenACWY control vaccination. This receptor was identified in an adult in good health.

The DNA for the CDR3 is TGCGCCACCTCAGAGTCACTAGCCAAAAACATTCAGTACTTC. It encodes CATSESLAKNIQYF. This chain links TRBV5-1 with TRBJ2-4; D gene ambiguous. The CDR3 consists of 14 residues. V was clipped by 9 bases and J by 0 bases, with 13 bases between them. CDR1 is SGHRS and CDR2 is YFSETQ in the germline V gene.